This TCR beta chain was profiled in a study of chemoradiotherapy in HPV16-positive cancers. General study points: In HPV16-positive patients, HPV-responsive T-cell expansion tracked better recurrence-free survival.

As regards this clone: Its antigen is unidentified.

Assay used: immunoSEQ multiplex PCR; TCRdb lists only in-frame clones, some missing. The table lists 6,500 to 8,500 clones, 80% to 90% of them singletons, with roughly 6.5% in the top ten. The CDR3 sequence is 16 residues long. The V and J ends lost 3 bases and 3 bases, in that order; junction bases with no gene match: 8. In germline, CDR1 is SGHTA, CDR2 FQGNSA. This TCR was sampled from a human donor with HPV-associated anogenital cancer. The sample consisted of tumor tissue, taken from a patient who underwent chemoradiotherapy. The gene calls are TRBV7-2 and TRBJ1-5; 7 bases are a match to TRBD1. This chain's CDR3 is CASSLSGQAANQPQHF. DNA of the CDR3: TGTGCCAGCAGCTTGTCCGGACAGGCAGCCAATCAGCCCCAGCATTTT.